This T cell receptor beta chain was obtained from a study of blood T cell repertoires in COVID-19. Study-level background: Sites across the United States, Italy and Spain contributed samples from acute and convalescent COVID-19.

Comment on this clone: At one end, the junction sequence differs from germline, possibly due to a read error.

The CDR3 sequence is 15 residues long. Germline CDR1 reads SGHTA; CDR2 reads FQGTGA. Sequencing used immunoSEQ multiplex PCR; TCRdb keeps in-frame clones, though not all of them. The sample lists roughly 250,000 clones, roughly 80% occurring once. The sample consisted of peripheral blood. This clonotype was obtained from a middle-aged woman with active or convalescent COVID-19. The rearrangement links TRBV7-3 to TRBJ2-3; D may be TRBD2 (7 bases). The CDR3 reads CASSLDAGATNTQYF. In DNA form, the CDR3 reads TGTGCCAGCAGCTTAGACGCGGGGGCCACAAATACGCAGTATTTT.